The 22 T cell receptor beta chains reported below all come from one sample, sequenced in a study of tumor-infiltrating lymphocytes in primary liver carcinoma. A constant-region primer served to make TCR beta cDNA from approximately 490 ng total RNA. Employing slightly modified ARM-PCR, three nested multiplex PCR rounds were run, and these gave rise to the TCR beta libraries. Amplification in the first two PCR rounds was performed using TRBV1-TRBV30 forward primers and a C-beta reverse primer for approximately 10 cycles each. TCRdb passed the multiplex PCR reads through MiXCR, listing each CDR3 protein once. The sample holds a few hundred thousand distinct CDR3 sequences, 58% seen once. Germline DNA was also extracted, and blood RNA derived from unsorted whole blood. Material: peripheral blood. These receptors were obtained from a woman between 25 and 40 years old with primary liver carcinoma and hepatitis B virus infection.

On this clonotype: Since the CDR3 does not end with the conserved phenylalanine or tryptophan, this likely comes from a read error. This chain joins TRBV6-2 or TRBV6-3 and TRBJ2-1; D is uncertain. Germline V gene sequence: CDR1 MNHEY, CDR2 SVGEGT. CDR3 length equals 11 residues. The CDR3 DNA sequence: TGTGTCAGCTTCGGGTGGAGTGAGCAGTTCTCC. As protein: CVSFGWSEQFS.

The CDR3 DNA sequence: TGTGCCAGCAGCTTCTTCGGATCCACCGGGGAGCTGTTTTTT. It encodes CASSFFGSTGELFF. V usage is TRBV7-9 and J usage is TRBJ2-2; no clear D gene. Germline V CDR1 and CDR2: SEHNR, FQNEAQ (reference sequence). V lost 3 bases to trimming and J lost 4 bases, with 9 bases between them. This CDR3 comprises 14 residues.

On this clonotype: Here the CDR3 omits its conserved ending phenylalanine or tryptophan, so a read error is the likely source. This rearrangement joins TRBV7-8 to TRBJ2-1, with D perhaps matching TRBD1 (6 bases). This CDR3 has 17 residues. Germline CDR1 SGHVS, CDR2 FQNEAQ. The V end lost 6 bases, the J end lost 6 bases, and 24 bases lay between the germline ends. CDR3 in amino acids: CASSPRHRDLGGNEQFL. CDR3 coding DNA: TGTGCCAGCAGTCCGCGTCACAGGGACCTTGGCGGCAATGAGCAGTTCCTC.

Ten or more counts support this clonotype. The chain carries TRBV29-1 and TRBJ2-5, with 13 bases matching TRBD2. This CDR3 spans 14 amino acids. Germline V gene data show CDR1 as SQVTM and CDR2 as ANQGSEA. V lost 8 bases to trimming and J lost 6 bases; unmatched junction nucleotides: 9. CDR3 nucleotide sequence: TGCAGCTTTCGACTAGCGGGGGGCCGGCAGACCCAGTACTTC. Encoded protein: CSFRLAGGRQTQYF.

This clonotype was detected only a few times. This chain joins TRBV7-9 and TRBJ2-2, with unresolved D. Between the trimmed V and J ends, which lost 0 bases and 6 bases, there was a span of 5 bases. This CDR3 region has 13 residues. Germline-derived CDR1 and CDR2 are SEHNR and FQNEAQ (reference sequence). CDR3 region: CASSLAWAGELFF. As DNA, the CDR3 is TGTGCCAGCAGCTTAGCCTGGGCCGGGGAGCTGTTTTTT.

The chain joins TRBV4-3 to TRBJ2-7; the match to TRBD2 covers 9 bases. Losses at the gene ends were 6 bases for V and 4 bases for J; bases not matched to a gene: 10. The CDR3 spans 15 residues. Germline lookup yields CDR1 LGHNA and CDR2 YSLEER. The CDR3 loop reads CASRLSLSGSYEQYF. CDR3 in DNA: TGCGCCAGCAGGCTATCCCTTAGCGGGAGTTACGAGCAGTACTTC.

The chain combines TRBV28 with TRBJ2-1, with D tentatively TRBD2 (6 bases). CDR3 length: 13 residues. V dropped 6 bases and J dropped 4 bases, with 10 bases sitting between them. Germline CDR1 reads MDHEN; CDR2 reads SYDVKM. DNA for the CDR3: TGTGCCAGCAGGTGGAGGGAATACAATGAGCAGTTCTTC. Translating gives CASRWREYNEQFF.

The V call is TRBV6-2 or TRBV6-3, the J call TRBJ1-5; no clear D gene. CDR1 is MNHEY and CDR2 is SVGEGT in the germline V gene. The CDR3 length is 15 residues. The V end was cut by 0 bases, the J end by 11 bases, with 17 bases between. Here the CDR3 DNA reads TGTGCCAGCAGTTACTCGTATACGGAGCTCAAGTCCCAGCATTTT. Its translation is CASSYSYTELKSQHF.

This clonotype has a count of ten or more. V and J are TRBV6-5 and TRBJ1-3; D is perhaps TRBD1 (6 bases). The germline V gene has CDR1 MNHEY and CDR2 SVGAGI. The CDR3 length is 13 residues. V lost 4 bases and J 10 bases, leaving 14 bases between the germline ends. As DNA, the CDR3 is TGTGCCAGCAGTTTAGACTTGACAGGAACCATATATTTT. It is translated as CASSLDLTGTIYF.

On this clonotype itself: Germline is not matched at one junction end, which may reflect a read error. The chain carries TRBV5-4 and TRBJ2-2; D is unclear. Germline V gives CDR1 SGHNT, CDR2 YYREEE (reference sequence). The CDR3 extends over 13 amino acids. CDR3 residues: CVSSLGDLGELFF. The CDR3 region has the DNA TGTGTCAGCAGCTTAGGCGATCTCGGGGAGCTGTTTTTT.

As regards this clonotype: Given the absence of the conserved phenylalanine or tryptophan at the CDR3 end, a read error is likely. This CDR3 is CAWNSGSATGELFY. For the CDR3, the DNA is TGTGCCTGGAATTCAGGGAGTGCGACCGGGGAGCTGTTTTAT. V is TRBV30 and J is TRBJ2-2; D is perhaps TRBD1 or TRBD2 (5 bases each). Trimming took off 4 bases at V and 5 bases at J, with 14 bases between the two ends. The CDR3 covers 14 residues. Germline CDR1 reads GTSNPN; CDR2 reads SVGIG (reference sequence).

This clonotype appeared a single time. V usage is TRBV12-3 or TRBV12-4 and J usage is TRBJ2-7; D call uncertain. V was clipped by 3 bases and J by 3 bases, with 9 bases between them. The CDR3 covers 13 residues. For the CDR3, the DNA is TGTGCCAGCAGTTTTTACAACAACTACGAGCAGTACTTC. Amino acid sequence: CASSFYNNYEQYF.

A remark on this clonotype: The junction departs from germline at one end; a sequencing error may be responsible. This chain connects TRBV6-1 to TRBJ2-1; D not certain. The CDR3 extends over 15 amino acids. Looked up from germline, CDR1 is MNHNS and CDR2 is SASEGT. CDR3 bases: TGTGCCAGCAGTGAGGGTGACCGTTTATACAATGAGGAGTTCTTC. Its translation: CASSEGDRLYNEEFF.

The chain carries TRBV29-1 and TRBJ1-1; D gene uncertain. The CDR3 loop spans 13 amino acids. From germline, CDR1 is SQVTM and CDR2 ANQGSEA. V lost 4 bases and J 4 bases, leaving 13 bases between the germline ends. The CDR3 loop is CSVGPLAGTEAFF. CDR3 DNA sequence: TGCAGCGTTGGCCCGTTGGCGGGCACTGAAGCTTTCTTT. Complete variable domain (other parts from reference TRBV29-1 and TRBJ1-1): SAVISQKPSRDICQRGTSLTIQCQVDSQVTMMFWYRQQPGQSLTLIATANQGSEATYESGFVIDKFPISRPNLTFSTLTVSNMSPEDSSIYLCSVGPLAGTEAFFGQGTRLTVV.

The chain employs TRBV5-5 and TRBJ2-2, with a possible D match to TRBD1 (6 bases). V lost 1 base to trimming and J lost 2 bases, with 12 bases between them. The CDR3 runs to 16 residues. Germline CDR1 is SGHKS and CDR2 is YYEKEE (reference sequence). The CDR3 DNA sequence: TGTGCCAGCAGCTTGTTAGGGACACTCAACACCGGGGAGCTGTTTTTT. This codes for CASSLLGTLNTGELFF. Full variable domain (remainder filled in from reference TRBV5-5 and TRBJ2-2): DAGVTQSPTHLIKTRGQQVTLRCSPISGHKSVSWYQQVLGQGPQFIFQYYEKEERGRGNFPDRFSARQFPNYSSELNVNALLLGDSALYLCASSLLGTLNTGELFFGEGSRLTVL.

The chain carries TRBV5-6 and TRBJ2-2; D tentatively fits TRBD1 or TRBD2 (6 bases each). This CDR3 contains 13 residues. Germline CDR1 reads SGHDT; CDR2 reads YYEEEE. Trimming removed 5 bases at V and 8 bases at J, with 13 bases between. The CDR3 sequence: CASRPTGTGELFF. CDR3 coding DNA: TGTGCCAGCAGACCTACAGGGACTGGGGAGCTGTTTTTT.

This clonotype has a handful of counts. Sequence at one end of the junction differs from germline and may be a read error. V usage is TRBV11-2 and J usage is TRBJ2-7; the D is unclear. The V gene's germline CDR1 is SGHAT and CDR2 FQNNGV. The CDR3 extends over 13 amino acids. The DNA for the CDR3 is TGTGCCGGCAGCTCTAACACAGCCTACGAGCAGTACTTC. Its translation is CAGSSNTAYEQYF.

This clonotype showed up just once. A read error is possible here, since a much larger clone lies one base away. The chain uses TRBV29-1 and TRBJ2-7, with D tentatively TRBD1 or TRBD2 (5 bases each). There are 14 residues in the CDR3. Germline V gives CDR1 SQVTM, CDR2 ANQGSEA. CDR3 region: CSAEGSRESREQYF. CDR3 nucleotide sequence: TGCAGCGCTGAAGGGAGCAGGGAGAGCCGGGAGCAGTACTTC.

This clonotype was detected many times. The rearrangement links TRBV29-1 to TRBJ2-2; the D is unclear. The V end lost 5 bases, the J end lost 1 base, and 14 bases lay between the germline ends. The CDR3 totals 15 residues. CDR1 and CDR2 from the germline V gene are SQVTM and ANQGSEA. The CDR3 region has the DNA TGCAGCGTTATTTGGGTACAACGGAACACCGGGGAGCTGTTTTTT. The encoded protein is CSVIWVQRNTGELFF.

Points on this clonotype: A junction end diverges from the germline sequence, so it may reflect a read error. The genes are TRBV6-5 and TRBJ2-7; TRBD2 matches 7 bases. This CDR3 comprises 14 residues. The germline V gene encodes CDR1 MNHEY and CDR2 SVGAGI. The CDR3 DNA follows: TGTGCCAGTAGTAGGGCGGGAAGGGACTACGAGCGGTACTTC. Translation gives CASSRAGRDYERYF.

Ten or more counts support this clonotype. This rearrangement joins TRBV6-1 to TRBJ2-7, with D tentatively TRBD2 (5 bases). V was pared by 3 bases and J by 7 bases, with 16 bases between. The CDR3 loop spans 14 amino acids. CDR1 MNHNS and CDR2 SASEGT come from the germline V gene. This CDR3 is CASSERQTTGEQYF. The CDR3 nucleotides read TGTGCCAGCAGTGAGCGGCAAACGACGGGAGAGCAGTACTTC.

As regards this clonotype: This may come from a read error, since a much larger clone is one base off. The chain carries TRBV12-3 or TRBV12-4 and TRBJ2-1, with 11 nucleotides matching TRBD2. The CDR3 is made up of 16 amino acids. Trimming cost V 6 bases and J 4 bases; bases outside gene matches: 8. The CDR3 DNA is TGTGCCAGCAGACCCCTGACTAGCGGGGCGTACAATGAGCAGTTCTTC. It encodes CASRPLTSGAYNEQFF.